The next 8 T cell receptor beta chains were all read from a single sample in a study of radiotherapy plus CTLA-4 blockade in lung cancer. Measured with immunoSEQ multiplex PCR; TCRdb has only the in-frame clones, and not every one. The data hold 50,000 to 65,000 clones, with approximately 82% observed a single time. The source was peripheral blood, collected from a patient treated with radiotherapy plus ipilimumab. Source of these receptors: a human donor with non-small cell lung cancer whose response to radiotherapy plus ipilimumab could not be evaluated.

The CDR3 sequence is CSVAIGGFRQANTGELFF. CDR3 coding DNA: TGCAGCGTTGCTATAGGGGGTTTTAGGCAGGCGAACACCGGGGAGCTGTTTTTT. The chain employs TRBV29-1 and TRBJ2-2; TRBD1 might be the D (6 bases). The CDR3 totals 18 residues. V was trimmed by 4 bases and J by 0 bases, leaving 21 bases between them. Germline V gene sequence: CDR1 SQVTM, CDR2 ANQGSEA.

This clone was detected a few times. This chain links TRBV2 with TRBJ1-1; D not resolved. V was shortened by 8 bases and J by 8 bases, with 18 bases between the two germline ends. The CDR3 contains 13 residues. The V gene's germline CDR1 is SNHLY and CDR2 FYNNEI. The CDR3 DNA reads as TGTGCCAGCGGAGGCAGAGAAAAACTCGAAGCTTTCTTT. It codes for CASGGREKLEAFF.

The V call is TRBV6-5, the J call TRBJ1-1; 10 nucleotides line up with TRBD1. The CDR3 length is 13 residues. Looked up from germline, CDR1 is MNHEY and CDR2 is SVGAGI. Trimming at V came to 6 bases and at J to 7 bases, leaving 5 bases not matched to a gene. CDR3 in DNA: TGTGCCAGCAGGCCGACAGGGGGCATTGAAGCTTTCTTT. Protein sequence: CASRPTGGIEAFF.

The J gene is TRBJ1-2, the V gene TRBV28; D call uncertain. V was shortened by 1 base and J by 4 bases, with 10 bases between the two germline ends. Germline CDR1 reads MDHEN; CDR2 reads SYDVKM. The CDR3 extends over 14 amino acids. The DNA for the CDR3 is TGTGCCAGCAGTTTATCCCAGCGGAGCTATGGCTACACCTTC. Its translation: CASSLSQRSYGYTF.

The gene calls are TRBV7-9 and TRBJ2-7, with TRBD1 matching 12 bases. V lost 3 bases to trimming and J lost 4 bases; unmatched junction nucleotides: 10. The germline V gene has CDR1 SEHNR and CDR2 FQNEAQ (reference sequence). The CDR3 is 17 residues long. The CDR3 sequence: CASSFGPGQGAKYEQYF. CDR3 nucleotide sequence: TGTGCCAGCAGCTTCGGCCCGGGACAGGGGGCGAAATACGAGCAGTACTTC.

The chain combines TRBV13 with TRBJ2-5; D unclear. The CDR3 has 12 amino acids. Trimming shortened V by 3 bases and J by 2 bases, and 4 bases separated the two germline ends. The germline V gene has CDR1 PRHDT and CDR2 FYEKMQ (reference sequence). The CDR3 DNA sequence: TGTGCCAGCAGCTTCTCTCAAGAGACCCAGTACTTC. It codes for CASSFSQETQYF.

The gene calls are TRBV5-1 and TRBJ2-5, with TRBD2 matching 7 bases. Germline CDR1 and CDR2: SGHRS and YFSETQ. Unmatched junction bases numbered 4, after V lost 5 bases and J lost 3 bases. CDR3 length: 13 residues. CDR3 coding DNA: TGCGCCAGCAGTCGGACTAGAGAAGAGACCCAGTACTTC. Its translation: CASSRTREETQYF.

In nucleotides, the CDR3 is TGTGCCAGCAGCGCCCTACAGACAGTGACTCCCAACGAGCAGTACTTC. Its protein product is CASSALQTVTPNEQYF. V gene TRBV9 combines with J gene TRBJ2-7; D may be TRBD1 (5 bases). The CDR3 runs to 16 residues. Trimming removed 3 bases from V and 5 bases from J, with 21 bases in between. Per the germline V gene, CDR1 is SGDLS and CDR2 is YYNGEE.